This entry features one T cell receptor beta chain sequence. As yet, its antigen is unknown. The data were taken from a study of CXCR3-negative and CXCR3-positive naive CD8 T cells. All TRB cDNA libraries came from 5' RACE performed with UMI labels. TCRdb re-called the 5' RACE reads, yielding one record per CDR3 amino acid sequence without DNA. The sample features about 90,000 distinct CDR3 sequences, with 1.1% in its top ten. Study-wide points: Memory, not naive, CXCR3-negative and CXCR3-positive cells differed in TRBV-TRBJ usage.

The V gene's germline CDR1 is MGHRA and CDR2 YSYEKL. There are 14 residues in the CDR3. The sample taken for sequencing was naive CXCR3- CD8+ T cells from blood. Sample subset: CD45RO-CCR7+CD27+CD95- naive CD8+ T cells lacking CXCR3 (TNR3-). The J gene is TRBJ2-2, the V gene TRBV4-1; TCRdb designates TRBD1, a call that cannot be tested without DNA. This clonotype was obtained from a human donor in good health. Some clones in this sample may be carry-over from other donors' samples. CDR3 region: CASSQTGNTGELFF.